This TCR beta chain was sequenced during a study of T cell responses to AZD1222 COVID-19 vaccine (dated by TCRdb to 2020 to 2023). Background for the entire study: AZD1222 recipients with second doses at about 4 weeks or about 12 weeks were pooled, because spike-specific TCR depth and breadth did not differ between schedules. TCR sequencing was performed for roughly 250 trial participants, of whom about 200 were given two doses of AZD1222 and 26 were given two doses of MenACWY control vaccine. Enrollment into the trials was organized by age into subgroups of 18-55, 56-69 and 70-plus years, and those subgroups contained around 150, 28 and 57 TCR-sequenced participants, respectively.

Notes on this clone: The target of this receptor is not known. Qualities for individual bases were not recorded, and no much larger clone is one base off.

From the cysteine through the phenylalanine, the CDR3 covers 13 amino acids. Only the CDR3 DNA stays, 39 bases, in frame from base 1. CDR1 and CDR2 are read off the germline V gene as SQVTM and ANQGSEA. Trimming removed 7 bases from V and 5 bases from J, leaving 15 bases between the germline ends. Sample time point, as interpreted from the label and publication: baseline before first vaccination. Vaccinee samples came from UK trials COV001 and COV002, including a single-blind randomized controlled phase 2/3 trial of AZD1222 (ChAdOx1 nCoV-19) in healthy adults. For TCRbeta chain sequencing, PBMC samples were collected from trial participants at day 0 and at day 28 after the second dose. The CDR3 regions of human TCRbeta chains were analyzed by immunosequencing. As for the original processing: TCRs in the repertoires were compared against a reference library of SARS-CoV-2-specific TCRs that had been generated with the MIRA antigen-specificity platform. Breadth was defined as the fraction of unique TCRs that were SARS-CoV-2-associated, and depth was defined as the fraction of total T cells that were SARS-CoV-2-associated. Each spike-specific TCR was assigned to its reactive spike region and to a CD4 or CD8 class using the MIRA data. Log10-transformed breadth and depth values were compared by one-way ANOVA with Sidak's multiple comparisons tests. TCRdb limited this immuneACCESS table to in-frame rearrangements with V and J called. A share of clones is missing; checked studies link under half to unresolved V genes, and the rest is unexplained. For V, J and clone size, that table is used; D and trimming come from the DNA. The sample table records 150,000 or so clones; roughly nine tenths of these occur just once. The ten largest clonotypes hold 1.5% to 2% of the sample.

Overall study outcomes, separate from this receptor: CD4 TCRs associated with the vaccine covered the entire spike protein, and the dominant responses were in regions 160-218 and 743-854. Because no day 14 peak-response samples were available, repertoires were characterized only after the peak T cell response. Participants were mostly white British and included more females than males, and it was suggested by the authors that clonal diversity may have been underestimated. Conclusions about previously exposed vaccinees were limited because only five to seven AZD1222 recipients were SARS-CoV-2 seropositive at baseline. Nearly half of unique spike-specific TCRs reportedly recognized epitopes outside regions mutated in the B.1.351 and B.1.1.7 variants. After two AZD1222 doses, both the breadth and the depth of spike-specific TCRs were significantly higher than at day 0 and than in MenACWY recipients. In the small 56-69-year group, the increase in depth fell short of significance, most likely because of low power.

This material consisted of peripheral blood, taken on day 0 of AZD1222 vaccination. The sequence is built from TRBV29-1 and TRBJ1-5; TRBD1 could be the D gene, as 5 bases match. This TCR was sampled from an adult in good health. The DNA sequence is given as TGCAGCGGTGGGGAAGACAGAGATCAGCCCCAGCATTTT. Its coded protein is CSGGEDRDQPQHF.